One sample yielded the 15 T cell receptor beta chains listed below, sequenced in a study of blood T cell repertoires in COVID-19. Assay used: immunoSEQ multiplex PCR; TCRdb lists only in-frame clones, some missing. The sample carries 250,000 to 400,000 clones, around 89% recorded once. What was sequenced was peripheral blood. The source is a woman under 40 with COVID-19, enrolled during active disease.

This chain joins TRBV7-9 and TRBJ1-1; 7 nucleotides align to TRBD1. This CDR3 region has 14 residues. CDR1 and CDR2 from the germline V gene are SEHNR and FQNEAQ (reference sequence). Trimming took 5 bases from V and 1 from J; bases not matched to a gene: 4. The CDR3 loop reads CASSLWDRNTEAFF. The CDR3 DNA sequence: TGTGCCAGCAGCCTCTGGGACAGGAACACTGAAGCTTTCTTT.

The chain combines TRBV5-1 with TRBJ1-2; 8 positions match TRBD1. The CDR3 has 15 residues. Trimming at V came to 0 bases and at J to 5 bases, leaving 6 bases not matched to a gene. Germline V gene data show CDR1 as SGHRS and CDR2 as YFSETQ. CDR3: CASSLGQGMDYGYTF. The CDR3 coding sequence is TGCGCCAGCAGCTTGGGACAGGGGATGGATTATGGCTACACCTTC. The complete variable domain, with remaining parts taken from reference TRBV5-1 and TRBJ1-2, reads KAGVTQTPRYLIKTRGQQVTLSCSPISGHRSVSWYQQTPGQGLQFLFEYFSETQRNKGNFPGRFSGRQFSNSRSEMNVSTLELGDSALYLCASSLGQGMDYGYTFGSGTRLTVV.

CDR3 sequence reads: CASRPQGAGYGYTF. For the CDR3, the DNA is TGTGCCAGCAGACCACAGGGGGCAGGCTATGGCTACACCTTC. The chain links TRBV2 to TRBJ1-2; 9 nucleotides agree with TRBD1. Germline values: CDR1 SNHLY, CDR2 FYNNEI. The CDR3 has 14 residues. V lost 6 bases to trimming and J lost 4 bases; unmatched junction nucleotides: 6.

The CDR3 region is CASKNDKKKNTIYF. CDR3 DNA: TGTGCCAGCAAAAATGACAAGAAAAAGAACACCATATATTTT. J is TRBJ1-3 and V is TRBV19; no definite D call. The length of the CDR3 is 14 residues. V was trimmed by 9 bases and J by 7 bases, leaving 19 bases between them. CDR1 and CDR2 from the germline V gene are LNHDA and SQIVND (reference sequence).

The chain uses TRBV14 and TRBJ2-5; no firm D call. The V gene lost 1 base and the J gene lost 2 bases, with 8 bases spanning the gap. The CDR3 loop spans 14 amino acids. CDR1 and CDR2 from the germline V gene are SGHDN and FVKESK. This CDR3 reads CASSQVAVQETQYF. CDR3 DNA sequence: TGTGCCAGCAGCCAAGTGGCAGTGCAAGAGACCCAGTACTTC.

The V gene is TRBV12-2, the J gene TRBJ2-4; the D call in the table, TRBD2, was not verified against the DNA. TRBV12-2 is a pseudogene segment. This CDR3 comprises 18 residues. CDR3 DNA: TGTGCAAGTCGCTTAACAAGGGGGGGCTATGCGGCCAAAAACATTCAGTACTTC. Protein sequence: CASRLTRGGYAAKNIQYF.

V is TRBV19 and J is TRBJ2-3, with a possible D match to TRBD1 (5 bases). Germline-derived CDR1 and CDR2 are LNHDA and SQIVND (reference sequence). Trimming shortened V by 3 bases and J by 0 bases, and 7 bases separated the two germline ends. This CDR3 contains 14 residues. The CDR3 here is CASSIQGSTDTQYF. CDR3 bases: TGTGCCAGTAGTATTCAGGGTAGCACAGATACGCAGTATTTT.

CDR3 coding DNA: TGTGCCTGGAGCGACTCCTCCTACAATGAGCAGTTCTTC. Protein product: CAWSDSSYNEQFF. V is TRBV30 and J is TRBJ2-1; the D is unclear. V dropped 3 bases and J dropped 0 bases, with 6 bases sitting between them. The germline V gene has CDR1 GTSNPN and CDR2 SVGIG (reference sequence). The length of the CDR3 is 13 residues.

The chain recombines TRBV5-6 with TRBJ1-1; tentatively, D is TRBD1 (5 bases). The germline V gene has CDR1 SGHDT and CDR2 YYEEEE. The CDR3 has 13 amino acids. V was trimmed by 6 bases and J by 1 base, leaving 10 bases between them. CDR3 DNA sequence: TGTGCCAGCAAGGCAACAGGGAACACTGAAGCTTTCTTT. This gives the protein CASKATGNTEAFF.

The chain employs TRBV19 and TRBJ2-3, with a tentative D call TRBD2 (6 bases). The length of the CDR3 is 16 residues. Trimming shortened V by 8 bases and J by 1 base, and 19 bases separated the two germline ends. Germline V lookup: CDR1 LNHDA, CDR2 SQIVND (reference sequence). The CDR3 DNA reads as TGTGCCAGTTCGAACGTGGGGCGGGGTCGCACAGATACGCAGTATTTT. Amino acid sequence: CASSNVGRGRTDTQYF. The full variable domain, rest sourced from reference TRBV19 and TRBJ2-3, is DGGITQSPKYLFRKEGQNVTLSCEQNLNHDAMYWYRQDPGQGLRLIYYSQIVNDFQKGDIAEGYSVSREKKESFPLTVTSAQKNPTAFYLCASSNVGRGRTDTQYFGPGTRLTVL.

This chain joins TRBV9 and TRBJ1-2, with 8 nucleotides matching TRBD1. V trimming: 4 bases; J trimming: 8 bases; junction bases outside the gene matches: 16. The CDR3 contains 16 residues. Germline CDR1 and CDR2: SGDLS and YYNGEE. CDR3 protein: CASSPLNPTGAEGYTF. CDR3 bases: TGTGCCAGCAGCCCATTGAACCCGACAGGGGCGGAAGGCTACACCTTC.

The chain links TRBV4-3 to TRBJ1-4, with 7 nucleotides matching TRBD1. The CDR3 totals 16 residues. The trim removed 1 base at V and 7 bases at J, leaving 9 bases unmatched. Germline assignment: CDR1 LGHNA and CDR2 YSLEER. CDR3 residues: CASSQAPDRLGEKLFF. The CDR3 DNA follows: TGCGCCAGCAGCCAAGCCCCGGACAGGTTGGGTGAAAAACTGTTTTTT.

This chain joins TRBV7-2 and TRBJ1-2; D unclear. With 2 bases removed from V and 3 bases from J, the gap between germline ends came to 10 bases. CDR3 length equals 14 residues. Germline CDR1 SGHTA, CDR2 FQGNSA. CDR3 in DNA: TGTGCCAGCAGCTTAAACATGGCCGACTATGGCTACACCTTC. It specifies CASSLNMADYGYTF.

The rearrangement uses TRBV18 and TRBJ1-1, with 8 bases fitting TRBD1. In germline, CDR1 is KGHSH, CDR2 LQKENI. Unmatched junction bases numbered 8, after V lost 6 bases and J lost 2 bases. There are 15 residues in the CDR3. For the CDR3, the DNA is TGTGCCAGCTCTAATCAAGGACAGGGCAACACTGAAGCTTTCTTT. Its protein product is CASSNQGQGNTEAFF.

This rearrangement joins TRBV4-1 to TRBJ1-2, with D hard to call. Germline V gene lookup returns CDR1 MGHRA and CDR2 YSYEKL. V was pared by 5 bases and J by 3 bases, with 19 bases between. The CDR3 has 16 residues. CDR3 sequence: CASSSTAGATYYGYTF. Here the CDR3 DNA reads TGCGCCAGCAGCTCCACTGCGGGCGCGACTTACTATGGCTACACCTTC.